This T cell receptor (beta chain) was found in a study of blood T cell repertoires in COVID-19. Overall study context: Acute and convalescent COVID-19 specimens originated in the United States, Italy and Spain. Sources were T cells, B-cell-depleted T cells, or PBMCs; the material itself was cDNA or gDNA.

During active infection, Seattle patients enrolled and were then monitored through disease. Authors' analysis steps: Amplification of reference gene primers was used by the study to estimate nucleated cell counts. Sequencing used immunoSEQ multiplex PCR; TCRdb keeps in-frame clones, though not all of them. V and J calls and clone size are those listed in that table; D and trimming were worked out from the DNA. The sample shows around 220,000 clones, more than 85% of them seen only once. V gave up 6 bases and J gave up 3 bases; unmatched junction bases: 7. Germline loops: CDR1 SGHAT, CDR2 FQNNGV. CDR3 length equals 14 residues.

The rearrangement links TRBV11-2 to TRBJ2-7, with 8 bases matching TRBD1. The sample taken for sequencing was peripheral blood. The TCR was taken from a woman between 50 and 59 years old with COVID-19, enrolled during active disease. The CDR3: CASSYLTGGYEQYF. The CDR3 DNA reads as TGTGCCAGCAGTTACTTAACAGGGGGCTACGAGCAGTACTTC.